One TCR beta chain is described in this entry. The final CDR3 position lacks the conserved phenylalanine or tryptophan, pointing to a likely read error. These data originate in a study of blood T cells in healthy people across ages. It was with a sample-barcoded 5' primer and a J-beta primer mix that a second PCR of about 6 to 11 cycles was run. TCRdb ran MiXCR on the 5' RACE reads and lists one entry per CDR3 protein. The data show around 1,800,000 distinct CDR3 sequences, about two fifths seen once. There were healthy Caucasian individuals from Russia, aged about 6 to 100, serving as donors. This CDR3 spans 13 amino acids. Germline CDR1 and CDR2: KGHSH and LQKENI. V lost 8 bases and J 2 bases, leaving 11 bases between the germline ends.

The source of this sequence is a human donor in good health. The chain couples TRBV18 to TRBJ2-3, with D unclear. The sample was blood. The CDR3, as DNA: TGTGCCAGCACTACGAGCCTCACAGATACGCAGTATTTG. Translation: CASTTSLTDTQYL.